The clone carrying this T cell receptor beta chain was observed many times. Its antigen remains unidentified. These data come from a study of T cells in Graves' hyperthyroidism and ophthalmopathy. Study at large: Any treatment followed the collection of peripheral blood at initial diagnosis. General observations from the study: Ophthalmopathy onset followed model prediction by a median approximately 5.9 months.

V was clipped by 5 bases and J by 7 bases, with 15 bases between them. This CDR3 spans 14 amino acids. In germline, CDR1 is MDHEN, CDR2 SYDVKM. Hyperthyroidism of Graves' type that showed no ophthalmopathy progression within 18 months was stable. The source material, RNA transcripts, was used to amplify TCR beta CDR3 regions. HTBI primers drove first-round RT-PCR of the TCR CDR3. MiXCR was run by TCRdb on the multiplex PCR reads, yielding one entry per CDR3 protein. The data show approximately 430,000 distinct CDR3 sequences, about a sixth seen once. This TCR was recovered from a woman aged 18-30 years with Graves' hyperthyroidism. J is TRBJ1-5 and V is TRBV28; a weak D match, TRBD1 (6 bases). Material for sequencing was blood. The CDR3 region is CASSPLGARQPQHF. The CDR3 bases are TGTGCCAGCAGTCCCCTGGGGGCTCGGCAGCCCCAGCATTTT. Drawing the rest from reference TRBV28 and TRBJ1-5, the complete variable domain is DVKVTQSSRYLVKRTGEKVFLECVQDMDHENMFWYRQDPGLGLRLIYFSYDVKMKEKGDIPEGYSVSREKKERFSLILESASTNQTSMYLCASSPLGARQPQHFGDGTRLSIL.